The 27 T cell receptor beta chains given below trace back to one sample, sequenced in a study of T-cell memory formation after mild COVID-19. TCRdb used MiXCR to reprocess the 5' RACE reads, holding one entry per CDR3 protein. This table has 250,000 to 300,000 distinct CDR3 sequences, about 16% appearing once. The sequencing sample was made of PBMCs or a T cell subset sorted from them (not recorded which). Every receptor here comes from a man aged 18 to 35 who had mild COVID-19 (a few samples of this study predate the infection). Cell type and time point are not known.

This clonotype was counted only a few times. This chain joins TRBV20-1 and TRBJ2-6; D not resolved. The V and J ends lost 6 bases and 4 bases respectively, with 13 bases between them. The germline V gene has CDR1 DFQATT and CDR2 SNEGSKA (reference sequence). The CDR3 has 14 residues. The CDR3 nucleotides read TGCAGTGCCGGAGCCGGGTACGGGGCCAACGTCCTGACTTTC. It is translated as CSAGAGYGANVLTF.

The chain has TRBV27 and TRBJ2-7; D possibly corresponds to TRBD1 (6 bases). The CDR3 is 14 amino acids. The germline CDR1 and CDR2 sequences are MNHEY and SMNVEV (reference sequence). The V end lost 6 bases, the J end lost 0 bases, and 12 bases lay between the germline ends. The DNA for the CDR3 is TGTGCCAGCAGCAAGGGACAAAACTCCTACGAGCAGTACTTC. Its translation is CASSKGQNSYEQYF.

This chain links TRBV5-1 with TRBJ1-1; D gene ambiguous. With 0 bases removed from V and 0 bases from J, the gap between germline ends came to 9 bases. From germline, CDR1 is SGHRS and CDR2 YFSETQ. CDR3 size: 15 residues. CDR3: CASSLEPHMNTEAFF. In nucleotides, the CDR3 is TGCGCCAGCAGCTTGGAACCGCATATGAACACTGAAGCTTTCTTT.

There are a few counts of this clonotype. V and J are TRBV4-1 and TRBJ2-7; 11 bases are a match to TRBD2. Germline trimming cut 4 bases from V and 2 bases from J; bases unmatched to any gene: 13. The germline V gene has CDR1 MGHRA and CDR2 YSYEKL. The CDR3 is made up of 18 amino acids. The CDR3 DNA sequence: TGCGCCAGCAGCCGCCGTGGTTCCGGGACTAGCGGTACCTACGAGCAGTACTTC. Amino acids: CASSRRGSGTSGTYEQYF.

The rearrangement links TRBV5-4 to TRBJ2-7, with D possibly TRBD1 on 5 matching bases. Germline CDR1 and CDR2: SGHNT and YYREEE (reference sequence). Trimming left V 5 bases short and J 6 bases short, with 21 bases between. The CDR3 loop spans 15 amino acids. CDR3 loop: CASRNRRAQGGEQYF. In DNA, the CDR3 is TGTGCCAGCAGGAACCGCCGGGCTCAGGGCGGCGAGCAGTACTTC. Based on the CDR3 plus reference TRBV5-4 and TRBJ2-7, the full variable domain is ETGVTQSPTHLIKTRGQQVTLRCSSQSGHNTVSWYQQALGQGPQFIFQYYREEENGRGNFPPRFSGLQFPNYSSELNVNALELDDSALYLCASRNRRAQGGEQYFGPGTRLTVT.

This clonotype showed up just a few times. This rearrangement joins TRBV14 to TRBJ2-7; possibly TRBD1 or TRBD2 for D (5 bases each). The CDR3 covers 14 residues. V dropped 1 base and J dropped 6 bases, with 13 bases sitting between them. CDR1 and CDR2 (germline): SGHDN, FVKESK. This CDR3 is CASSQGLGVGEQYF. DNA for the CDR3: TGTGCCAGCAGCCAAGGTCTGGGGGTAGGCGAGCAGTACTTC. The full variable domain, its missing parts supplied by reference TRBV14 and TRBJ2-7, is EAGVTQFPSHSVIEKGQTVTLRCDPISGHDNLYWYRRVMGKEIKFLLHFVKESKQDESGMPNNRFLAERTGGTYSTLKVQPAELEDSGVYFCASSQGLGVGEQYFGPGTRLTVT.

V usage is TRBV6-5 and J usage is TRBJ1-5; the D gene is possibly TRBD1 (6 bases). Per germline, CDR1 MNHEY and CDR2 SVGAGI. The CDR3 loop spans 14 amino acids. V lost 6 bases and J 1 base, leaving 10 bases between the germline ends. The CDR3 nucleotides are TGTGCCAGCAGCAGGGGCCCCAGCAATCAGCCCCAGCATTTT. Amino acid sequence: CASSRGPSNQPQHF.

The J gene is TRBJ2-7, the V gene TRBV6-6, with 7 bases that match TRBD1. The CDR3 spans 15 residues. J was trimmed by 2 bases and V by 6 bases; bases with no gene match: 10. CDR1 is MNHNY and CDR2 is SVGAGI in the germline V gene (reference sequence). The CDR3 DNA reads as TGTGCCAGCAGCCCATACCGGGACAGCCCCTACGAGCAGTACTTC. It specifies CASSPYRDSPYEQYF.

Only a few counts were recorded for this clonotype. CDR3 amino acids: CSARISSSTDTQYF. In DNA, the CDR3 is TGCAGTGCTAGGATTTCTTCCTCCACAGATACGCAGTATTTT. The chain has TRBV20-1 and TRBJ2-3; D is unresolved. The V end was cut by 3 bases, the J end by 2 bases, with 12 bases between. The germline gives CDR1 DFQATT, CDR2 SNEGSKA (reference sequence). CDR3 size: 14 residues.

This chain joins TRBV6-5 and TRBJ2-3, with D unclear. Germline CDR1 MNHEY, CDR2 SVGAGI. Trimming took 7 bases from V and 2 from J, leaving 10 bases between them. The CDR3 runs 13 residues. The CDR3 DNA follows: TGTGCCAGCAAAACAGACAACACAGATACGCAGTATTTT. Its protein product is CASKTDNTDTQYF.

At least ten counts were recorded for this clonotype. CDR3 loop: CASSYSIQGGNTEAFF. CDR3 nucleotide sequence: TGTGCCAGCAGTTACTCCATACAGGGCGGAAACACTGAAGCTTTCTTT. The genes are TRBV6-5 and TRBJ1-1; perhaps TRBD1 as D (6 bases). Germline assignment: CDR1 MNHEY and CDR2 SVGAGI. CDR3 length equals 16 residues. Between the trimmed V and J ends, which lost 0 bases and 2 bases, there was a span of 13 bases.

CDR3 in amino acids: CASSQDRVDTEAFF. The CDR3 DNA reads as TGTGCCAGCAGTCAGGACAGGGTAGACACTGAAGCTTTCTTT. The V gene is TRBV6-6, the J gene TRBJ1-1; 8 nucleotides match TRBD1. V gave up 5 bases and J gave up 3 bases; unmatched junction bases: 5. In germline, CDR1 is MNHNY, CDR2 SVGAGI (reference sequence). The CDR3 extends over 14 amino acids.

The V and J genes are TRBV7-3 and TRBJ2-2, with D possibly matching TRBD2 (6 bases). Per the germline V gene, CDR1 is SGHTA and CDR2 is FQGTGA. V was shortened by 2 bases and J by 5 bases, with 12 bases between the two germline ends. This CDR3 is built from 15 residues. CDR3 residues: CASSLLAGKTGELFF. The CDR3 DNA reads TGTGCCAGCAGCTTACTTGCGGGGAAAACCGGGGAGCTGTTTTTT.

The V gene is TRBV5-6, the J gene TRBJ2-1; D unresolved. The CDR3 spans 13 residues. V lost 0 bases to trimming and J lost 6 bases, with 7 bases between them. Looked up from germline, CDR1 is SGHDT and CDR2 is YYEEEE. The CDR3 region is CASSLDAVNEQFF. DNA of the CDR3: TGTGCCAGCAGCTTGGACGCGGTCAATGAGCAGTTCTTC. The entire variable domain, with the rest obtained from reference TRBV5-6 and TRBJ2-1, is as follows: DAGVTQSPTHLIKTRGQQVTLRCSPKSGHDTVSWYQQALGQGPQFIFQYYEEEERQRGNFPDRFSGHQFPNYSSELNVNALLLGDSALYLCASSLDAVNEQFFGPGTRLTVL.

The chain combines TRBV12-3 or TRBV12-4 with TRBJ2-2; 8 bases fit TRBD1. This CDR3 region has 16 residues. Trimming took 6 bases from V and 2 from J; bases not matched to a gene: 8. CDR3 coding DNA: TGTGCCAGCAGGAAACCACAGGGGGGAAACACCGGGGAGCTGTTTTTT. Its translation: CASRKPQGGNTGELFF.

The genes are TRBV6-5 and TRBJ2-7; D not certain. Germline V gene sequence: CDR1 MNHEY, CDR2 SVGAGI. The CDR3 is 13 amino acids. V dropped 4 bases and J dropped 6 bases, with 13 bases sitting between them. The CDR3 region is CASSSGPFGEQYV. The CDR3 DNA reads TGTGCCAGCAGTTCCGGGCCCTTCGGCGAGCAGTACGTC.

DNA for the CDR3: TGCAGTGCCGTGGACAGCTATACGCAGTATTTT. Its protein is CSAVDSYTQYF. The V gene is TRBV20-1, the J gene TRBJ2-3; TRBD1 might be the D (6 bases). The V gene's germline CDR1 is DFQATT and CDR2 SNEGSKA (reference sequence). The V and J ends lost 6 bases and 7 bases respectively, with 11 bases between them. This CDR3 has 11 amino acids.

The chain recombines TRBV6-6 with TRBJ1-4; D call uncertain. Per the germline V gene, CDR1 is MNHNY and CDR2 is SVGAGI (reference sequence). V lost 10 bases and J lost 8, with 20 bases in between. This CDR3 comprises 14 residues. As DNA, the CDR3 is TGTGCCACCCAGTTAGGTCGTCCCGGCGAAAAACTGTTTTTT. This sequence encodes CATQLGRPGEKLFF.

This clonotype has a count of ten or more. V and J are TRBV20-1 and TRBJ1-6; D is unclear. Per germline, CDR1 DFQATT and CDR2 SNEGSKA (reference sequence). This CDR3 spans 14 amino acids. V lost 3 bases, J lost 0 bases, and 6 bases lay in between. The CDR3 nucleotides are TGCAGTGCTAGCCCCAGCTCCTATAATTCACCCCTCCACTTT. Translation: CSASPSSYNSPLHF.

The gene calls are TRBV7-6 and TRBJ2-3, with 8 positions matching TRBD2. With 0 bases clipped from V and 8 bases from J, the junction kept 1 base outside the gene matches. Germline loops: CDR1 SGHVS, CDR2 FNYEAQ. CDR3 size: 13 residues. CDR3 in amino acids: CASSLALAVTQYF. In DNA form, the CDR3 reads TGTGCCAGCAGCTTAGCACTAGCGGTTACGCAGTATTTT.

This clonotype was recorded at least ten times. The chain joins TRBV20-1 to TRBJ2-3; possibly TRBD2 for D (6 bases). The germline V gene encodes CDR1 DFQATT and CDR2 SNEGSKA (reference sequence). This CDR3 is 14 amino acids long. Trimming stripped 5 bases from V and 1 base from J, with 13 bases between. The CDR3 protein is CSAPRRGGTDTQYF. The CDR3 nucleotides are TGCAGTGCTCCCCGGCGGGGAGGCACAGATACGCAGTATTTT.

On this clonotype itself: A read error may account for a junction end that differs from germline. The rearrangement joins TRBV5-4 to TRBJ2-7; 15 bases fit TRBD2. Germline loops: CDR1 SGHNT, CDR2 YYREEE (reference sequence). The CDR3 extends over 15 amino acids. The CDR3 here is CASSYGLAGGYEPYF. The CDR3 nucleotides are TGTGCCAGCAGCTACGGACTAGCGGGGGGGTACGAGCCGTACTTC.

The rearrangement uses TRBV18 and TRBJ2-3; D call uncertain. V was cut by 1 base and J by 4 bases, with 6 bases left in between. In germline, CDR1 is KGHSH, CDR2 LQKENI. This CDR3 has 13 amino acids. The CDR3: CASSPRAADTQYF. As DNA, the CDR3 is TGTGCCAGCTCACCACGGGCAGCAGATACGCAGTATTTT. Complete variable domain (other parts from reference TRBV18 and TRBJ2-3): NAGVMQNPRHLVRRRGQEARLRCSPMKGHSHVYWYRQLPEEGLKFMVYLQKENIIDESGMPKERFSAEFPKEGPSILRIQQVVRGDSAAYFCASSPRAADTQYFGPGTRLTVL.

This clonotype was found a few times. The chain uses TRBV20-1 and TRBJ2-7; possible D gene TRBD2, 7 bases. V lost 4 bases and J 5 bases, leaving 15 bases between the germline ends. The CDR3 extends over 13 amino acids. Germline V gene sequence: CDR1 DFQATT, CDR2 SNEGSKA (reference sequence). DNA of the CDR3: TGCAGTGCTACACCCGGGGGGCTCAACGAGCAGTACTTC. Its translation is CSATPGGLNEQYF.

V gene TRBV14 combines with J gene TRBJ2-1, with D tentatively TRBD1 or TRBD2 (5 bases each). The germline V gene has CDR1 SGHDN and CDR2 FVKESK. This CDR3 contains 12 residues. V was pared by 10 bases and J by 12 bases, with 19 bases between. CDR3 nucleotide sequence: TGTGCCACAAAGGGACCGCCTCAAAGGCAGTTCTTC. Translation gives CATKGPPQRQFF.

This chain links TRBV5-1 with TRBJ1-2; no reliable D call. Trimming cost V 5 bases and J 9 bases, with 17 bases left between them. The V gene's germline CDR1 is SGHRS and CDR2 YFSETQ. The CDR3 has 13 residues. CDR3: CASSFGGRASYTF. CDR3 sequence (DNA): TGCGCCAGCAGTTTTGGTGGGAGGGCAAGCTACACCTTC.

This clonotype was seen only a few times. The V gene is TRBV4-1, the J gene TRBJ1-5, with TRBD1 matching over 8 bases. This CDR3 has 15 amino acids. V shed 2 bases, J shed 7 bases, and the junction held 7 bases outside the gene matches. In germline, CDR1 is MGHRA, CDR2 YSYEKL. The DNA for the CDR3 is TGCGCCAGCAGCCAAACCCGGACAGGGAGGCAGCCCCAGCATTTT. Its protein is CASSQTRTGRQPQHF.